The 17 T cell receptor beta chains in this list originate from one sample, sequenced in a study of blood T cell repertoires in COVID-19. This table comes from immunoSEQ multiplex PCR, and its TCRdb copy is limited to in-frame clones, with some not included. The table shows about 190,000 clones, with 84% occurring only once. Sequencing input: peripheral blood. These receptors came from a woman in her 70s with active or convalescent COVID-19.

This clone was seen a handful of times. This chain connects TRBV18 to TRBJ1-1; no clear D. CDR3 length equals 14 residues. With 5 bases removed from V and 0 bases from J, the gap between germline ends came to 10 bases. The germline gives CDR1 KGHSH, CDR2 LQKENI. CDR3 residues: CASSTTNVNTEAFF. CDR3 sequence (DNA): TGTGCCAGCTCAACGACAAACGTGAACACTGAAGCTTTCTTT.

V gene TRBV12-3 or TRBV12-4 combines with J gene TRBJ2-1; D unresolved. The CDR3 contains 11 residues. Trimming pared 7 bases from V and 8 bases from J, leaving 9 bases between. CDR3 residues: CASTTGYEQFF. CDR3 nucleotides: TGTGCCAGCACAACCGGTTATGAGCAGTTCTTC.

This chain uses TRBV20-1 with TRBJ2-2; 10 bases fit TRBD2. The CDR3 totals 16 residues. The germline V gene has CDR1 DFQATT and CDR2 SNEGSKA (reference sequence). Losses at the gene ends were 3 bases for V and 4 bases for J; bases not matched to a gene: 8. The CDR3 spells CSASKHLAGATGELFF. CDR3 sequence (DNA): TGCAGTGCTAGTAAGCATCTAGCGGGAGCCACCGGGGAGCTGTTTTTT.

In DNA, the CDR3 is TGTGCCAGTATGGGGCTTGGAAACACCATATATTTT. Amino acids: CASMGLGNTIYF. The chain has TRBV19 and TRBJ1-3, with TRBD1 as a possible D gene (5 bases). V was shortened by 7 bases and J by 3 bases, with 7 bases between the two germline ends. This CDR3 is 12 amino acids long. Germline V CDR1 and CDR2: LNHDA, SQIVND (reference sequence).

This sequence joins TRBV5-4 and TRBJ2-2; TRBD2 is a possible D gene (5 bases). V was cut by 0 bases and J by 0 bases, with 9 bases left in between. Germline V gene sequence: CDR1 SGHNT, CDR2 YYREEE (reference sequence). CDR3 length: 16 amino acids. CDR3 DNA sequence: TGTGCCAGCAGCTTGGGAGGGAAAACGAACACCGGGGAGCTGTTTTTT. Translation gives CASSLGGKTNTGELFF.

This clone occurred once. The rearrangement uses TRBV10-1 and TRBJ2-1; 13 nucleotides line up with TRBD2. This CDR3 has 14 amino acids. The germline V gene encodes CDR1 WNHNN and CDR2 SYGVQD (reference sequence). J was trimmed by 6 bases and V by 8 bases; bases with no gene match: 4. CDR3 loop: CASPGLAGLNEQFF. DNA for the CDR3: TGCGCCAGCCCGGGACTAGCGGGACTCAATGAGCAGTTCTTC.

The V gene is TRBV5-1, the J gene TRBJ2-7, with a possible D match to TRBD2 (5 bases). In germline, CDR1 is SGHRS, CDR2 YFSETQ. Trimming removed 0 bases from V and 7 bases from J, with 11 bases in between. The CDR3 runs 13 residues. The CDR3 region has the DNA TGCGCCAGCAGCTTGGGACTACTAGGAGAGCAGTACTTC. This encodes CASSLGLLGEQYF.

In its sample, this clone was seen once. This chain links TRBV24-1 with TRBJ2-3; D is unresolved. The ends were cut back, 4 bases at V and 4 bases at J, with 8 bases in the middle. The CDR3 consists of 13 residues. CDR1 and CDR2 from the germline V gene are KGHDR and SFDVKD. The CDR3 protein is CATSDPVADTQYF. DNA of the CDR3: TGTGCCACCAGTGACCCCGTAGCAGATACGCAGTATTTT.

The J gene is TRBJ2-3, the V gene TRBV29-1, with 10 bases lining up with TRBD1. CDR1 SQVTM and CDR2 ANQGSEA come from the germline V gene. V gave up 7 bases and J gave up 1 base; unmatched junction bases: 5. This CDR3 has 14 residues. The CDR3 bases are TGCAGCGACAGACAGGGGGCGGGCACAGATACGCAGTATTTT. This codes for CSDRQGAGTDTQYF.

This chain links TRBV19 with TRBJ2-5; 10 nucleotides align to TRBD1. Germline loops: CDR1 LNHDA, CDR2 SQIVND (reference sequence). The CDR3 spans 13 residues. J gave up 5 bases and V 8 bases, and 5 bases lay outside the gene matches. Written as DNA, the CDR3 is TGTGCCAGTCGGGGACAGGGGATGGAGACCCAGTACTTC. It translates to CASRGQGMETQYF.

This clone appeared a single time. The chain recombines TRBV19 with TRBJ2-3, with D unresolved. The CDR3 covers 15 residues. Germline V gives CDR1 LNHDA, CDR2 SQIVND (reference sequence). The V and J ends lost 6 bases and 0 bases respectively, with 13 bases between them. The CDR3 DNA is TGTGCCAGTAGCCCAACCCCGGGTAGCACAGATACGCAGTATTTT. Its translation: CASSPTPGSTDTQYF.

The chain recombines TRBV19 with TRBJ2-4; 9 positions agree with TRBD2. Germline trimming cut 7 bases from V and 1 base from J; bases unmatched to any gene: 8. The CDR3 has 16 amino acids. Germline CDR1 reads LNHDA; CDR2 reads SQIVND (reference sequence). The CDR3 spells CASISSGKGAKNIQYF. Here the CDR3 DNA reads TGTGCCAGTATCTCTAGCGGGAAGGGCGCCAAAAACATTCAGTACTTC.

The J gene is TRBJ1-2, the V gene TRBV30; 10 positions match TRBD1. In germline, CDR1 is GTSNPN, CDR2 SVGIG (reference sequence). V shed 3 bases, J shed 2 bases, and the junction held 0 bases outside the gene matches. The CDR3 runs to 13 residues. The CDR3 loop reads CAWRDRGNYGYTF. The CDR3 DNA reads TGTGCCTGGAGGGACAGGGGGAACTATGGCTACACCTTC.

The CDR3 spells CAIRGQTTEQYF. The CDR3, as DNA: TGTGCCATCAGAGGACAGACAACCGAGCAGTACTTC. V and J are TRBV10-3 and TRBJ2-7, with D possibly TRBD1 on 6 matching bases. The CDR3 is made up of 12 amino acids. Germline V CDR1 and CDR2: ENHRY, SYGVKD. V dropped 6 bases and J dropped 6 bases, with 12 bases sitting between them.

The chain is built from TRBV5-1 and TRBJ2-5; 9 nucleotides match TRBD1. After removal of 2 bases from V and 4 bases from J, the junction contained 6 bases not matched to a gene. This CDR3 has 15 residues. Germline V gene lookup returns CDR1 SGHRS and CDR2 YFSETQ. The CDR3 nucleotides read TGCGCCAGCAGCTTATCCGGGACAGGGCGAGAGACCCAGTACTTC. Its translation is CASSLSGTGRETQYF.

The V gene is TRBV4-1, the J gene TRBJ1-1, with 7 nucleotides matching TRBD1. The CDR3 runs 15 residues. Losses at the gene ends were 2 bases for V and 1 base for J; bases not matched to a gene: 4. Germline values: CDR1 MGHRA, CDR2 YSYEKL. The CDR3 nucleotides are TGCGCCAGCAGCCAACCTTGGACAGGGAACACTGAAGCTTTCTTT. Translation gives CASSQPWTGNTEAFF.

J is TRBJ2-2 and V is TRBV19, with a tentative D call TRBD1 (5 bases). Trimming stripped 6 bases from V and 4 bases from J, with 12 bases between. CDR3 length: 14 amino acids. Germline loops: CDR1 LNHDA, CDR2 SQIVND (reference sequence). The CDR3 sequence: CASRRTGVTGELFF. DNA for the CDR3: TGTGCCAGTAGAAGAACAGGAGTCACCGGGGAGCTGTTTTTT.